This TCR beta chain was documented in a study of long-term antiretroviral therapy in people with HIV. Trimming removed 5 bases at V and 1 base at J, with 8 bases between. Germline CDR1 is KGHSH and CDR2 is LQKENI. This CDR3 comprises 13 residues. This was the immunoSEQ v3.0 assay at survey level. For every sample, sequencing targeted roughly 35,000-50,000 T-cell genomes. Produced via immunoSEQ multiplex PCR; TCRdb's table is partial and in-frame only. The sample contains fewer than 25,000 clones, 81% of which appear only once. This TCR derives from a man aged 25-45 years with HIV. The V gene is TRBV18, the J gene TRBJ1-1; no definite D call. This material consisted of unsorted PBMCs, taken 1.5 years after starting antiretroviral therapy. The CDR3 sequence is CASSGDQNTEAFF. DNA of the CDR3: TGTGCCAGCTCAGGTGACCAGAACACTGAAGCTTTCTTT. The whole variable domain, remainder taken from reference TRBV18 and TRBJ1-1, is NAGVMQNPRHLVRRRGQEARLRCSPMKGHSHVYWYRQLPEEGLKFMVYLQKENIIDESGMPKERFSAEFPKEGPSILRIQQVVRGDSAAYFCASSGDQNTEAFFGQGTRLTVV.